The T cell receptor (beta chain) described here comes from a study of T cell changes during pregnancy in multiple sclerosis. Measured with immunoSEQ multiplex PCR; TCRdb has only the in-frame clones, and not every one. The sample contains 40,000 to 55,000 clones, more than 85% of which appear only once. Material: CD8+ T cells from peripheral blood mononuclear cells, obtained in the second trimester of pregnancy. The sequence was obtained from a female donor with multiple sclerosis, enrolled in a pregnancy study.

The CDR3 sequence is CASSQVPRDGENTEAFF. CDR3 coding DNA: TGCGCCAGCAGCCAAGTCCCCAGGGATGGGGAGAACACTGAAGCTTTCTTT. V gene TRBV4-1 combines with J gene TRBJ1-1; D may be TRBD1 (5 bases). CDR3 length equals 17 residues. Per the germline V gene, CDR1 is MGHRA and CDR2 is YSYEKL. Trimming took off 1 base at V and 1 base at J, with 16 bases between the two ends.